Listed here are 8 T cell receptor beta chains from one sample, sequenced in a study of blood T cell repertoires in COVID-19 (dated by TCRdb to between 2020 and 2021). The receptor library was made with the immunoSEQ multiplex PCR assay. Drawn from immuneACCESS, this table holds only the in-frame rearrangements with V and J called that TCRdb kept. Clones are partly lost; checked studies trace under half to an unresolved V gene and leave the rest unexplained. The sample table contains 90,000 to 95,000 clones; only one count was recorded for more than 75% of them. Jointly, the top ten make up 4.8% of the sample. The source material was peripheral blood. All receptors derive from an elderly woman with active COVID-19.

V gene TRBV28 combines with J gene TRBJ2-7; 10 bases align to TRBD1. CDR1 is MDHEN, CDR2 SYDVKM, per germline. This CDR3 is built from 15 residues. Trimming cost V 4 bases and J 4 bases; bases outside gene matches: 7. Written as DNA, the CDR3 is TGTGCCAGCAGTTCACCGGGACAGGGGAGGTACGAGCAGTACTTC. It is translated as CASSSPGQGRYEQYF.

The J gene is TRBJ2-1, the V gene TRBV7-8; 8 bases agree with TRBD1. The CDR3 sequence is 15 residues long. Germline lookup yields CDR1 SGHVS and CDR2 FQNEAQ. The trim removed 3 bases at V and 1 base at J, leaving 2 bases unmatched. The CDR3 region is CASSFRGPSYNEQFF. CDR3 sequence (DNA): TGTGCCAGCAGCTTCAGGGGGCCTTCCTACAATGAGCAGTTCTTC.

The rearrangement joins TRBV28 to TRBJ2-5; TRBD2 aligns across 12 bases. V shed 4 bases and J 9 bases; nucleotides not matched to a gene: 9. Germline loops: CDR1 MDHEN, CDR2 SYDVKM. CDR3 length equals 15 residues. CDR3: CASSSPSGGAIAQYF. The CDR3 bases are TGTGCCAGCAGTTCCCCTAGCGGGGGGGCCATAGCCCAGTACTTC.

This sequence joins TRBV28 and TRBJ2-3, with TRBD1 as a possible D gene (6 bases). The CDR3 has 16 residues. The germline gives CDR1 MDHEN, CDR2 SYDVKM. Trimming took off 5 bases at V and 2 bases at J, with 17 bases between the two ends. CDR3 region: CASSKNRDTTTDTQYF. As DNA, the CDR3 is TGTGCCAGCAGTAAGAACCGGGACACAACCACAGATACGCAGTATTTT.

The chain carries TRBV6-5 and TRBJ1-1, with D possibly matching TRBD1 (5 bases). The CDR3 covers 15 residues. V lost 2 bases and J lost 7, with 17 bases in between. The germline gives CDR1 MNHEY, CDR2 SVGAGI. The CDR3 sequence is CASSYRRGGIDEAFF. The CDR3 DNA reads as TGTGCCAGCAGTTACAGGCGGGGGGGAATCGATGAAGCTTTCTTT.

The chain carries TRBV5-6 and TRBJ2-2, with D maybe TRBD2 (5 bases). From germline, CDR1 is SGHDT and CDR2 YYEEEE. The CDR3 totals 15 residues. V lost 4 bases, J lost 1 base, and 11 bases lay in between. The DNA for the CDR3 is TGTGCCAGCAGCCAGGTGGACTTGAACACCGGGGAGCTGTTTTTT. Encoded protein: CASSQVDLNTGELFF. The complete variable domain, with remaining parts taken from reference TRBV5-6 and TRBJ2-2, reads DAGVTQSPTHLIKTRGQQVTLRCSPKSGHDTVSWYQQALGQGPQFIFQYYEEEERQRGNFPDRFSGHQFPNYSSELNVNALLLGDSALYLCASSQVDLNTGELFFGEGSRLTVL.

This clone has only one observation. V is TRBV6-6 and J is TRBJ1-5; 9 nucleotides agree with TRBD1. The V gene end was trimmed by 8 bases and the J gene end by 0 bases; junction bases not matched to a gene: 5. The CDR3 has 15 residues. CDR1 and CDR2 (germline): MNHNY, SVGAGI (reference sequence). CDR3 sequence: CASGTGQGSNQPQHF. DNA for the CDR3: TGTGCCAGCGGAACGGGACAGGGTAGCAATCAGCCCCAGCATTTT.

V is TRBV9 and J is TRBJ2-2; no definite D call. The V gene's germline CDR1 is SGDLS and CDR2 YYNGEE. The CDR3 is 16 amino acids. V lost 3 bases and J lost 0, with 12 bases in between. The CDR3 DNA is TGTGCCAGCAGCGGTATAGACACCGCGAACACCGGGGAGCTGTTTTTT. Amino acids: CASSGIDTANTGELFF.